Listed here is a single TCR beta chain. This clone was seen a few times. The record has no base qualities; no much larger clone is one base away. The CDR3 measures 15 amino acids from cysteine to phenylalanine. The DNA shown is the 45-base CDR3, in frame from base 1. The germline V gene specifies MNHEY as CDR1 and SVGAGI as CDR2. V and J are truncated by 5 bases and 7 bases respectively, leaving an intervening sequence of 21 bases. Survey-level sequencing, with a detection sensitivity of one cell in 40,000, was applied to the CFSE-low antigen-reactive cultures. Genomic DNA was extracted from cell pellets with the QIAamp DNA Micro Kit, and its quantity and purity were checked by spectrophotometry. TCR Vbeta CDR3 regions were amplified with the immunoSEQ multiplex PCR assay. The Illumina HiSeq platform was used to sequence the amplicons. The retrieved sequences were 87 nucleotides in length and included the CDR3 region. On the study's bioinformatics: A unique productive TCR Vbeta nucleotide sequence was defined as a clonotype and was quantified by productive template frequency from ImmunoSEQ Analyzer V3.0. Expanded clonotypes were defined by a threshold at the top 5th percentile of each frequency-ranked repertoire. The R package fossil was used to compute repertoire overlap as Chao-Jaccard, and the R package MASS was used to visualize the overlap by nonmetric multidimensional scaling. This is the immuneACCESS table as TCRdb keeps it, with only in-frame sequences that have V and J called. A part of the clones is gone; compared with another copy, unresolved V genes explain less than half, and the rest is unexplained. V and J calls and clone size are as listed in that table; D and trimming were resolved from the DNA. The sample table records about 200 clones; about 50% of these occur just once. More than 45% of the sample goes to the ten largest clones.

The record originates from a study of human CD4 T cells and Enterobacteriaceae (dated by TCRdb to 2018 to 2021). Context from the whole study: E. coli, K. pneumoniae, E. aerogenes, S. flexneri, S. sonnei, S. typhimurium and S. aureus were used as stimulating bacteria and were heat-inactivated after culture. Study-wide findings and limitations: Enterobacteriaceae-reactive repertoires were polyclonal but contained fewer clonotypes than S. aureus- or M. tuberculosis-reactive repertoires, and they co-clustered together. Clonotypes shared across Enterobacteriaceae cultures made up 26-49% of unique rearrangements but 66-93% of templates; sharing with control bacteria was rare.

Proliferating activated T cells were FACS-sorted as CFSE-low CD25+ ICOS+ cells after roughly 6-7 days. Sorted memory CD4+ T cells were CFSE-labeled and cultured at a 2:1 ratio with irradiated autologous monocytes pulsed with antigen. Memory CD4+ T cells, defined as all CD4+ cells except CD45RA+CCR7+CD95- naive cells, were FACS-sorted on a FACSAria III to over 95% purity. Blood from healthy donors came from blood donation centers in Switzerland. Total CD4+ T cells and monocytes were enriched by positive selection with CD4 and CD14 magnetic microbeads. CD8+, CD14+, CD16+, CD56+, CD19+ and CD25-bright cells were excluded before sorting. The bacteria were heat-inactivated at 60 degrees C for roughly 2 hours and added at approximately 2.2 particles per monocyte, and M. tuberculosis lysate was used at approximately 3 ug/ml. TCR Vbeta genes were sequenced from CFSE-low memory CD4+ T cells that proliferated after primary stimulation with Enterobacteriaceae or control bacteria. Each bacteria-reactive repertoire was analyzed in two to four different donors across two independent experiments. Peripheral blood mononuclear cells were isolated from donor blood using Ficoll-Paque Plus.

The receptor chain draws on TRBV6-5 and TRBJ2-7; no D segment can be confidently identified. This receptor was identified in a human donor in good health. The source material was bacteria-reactive CD4+ T cells grown in culture. Explained via the paper, the cell subset or site label denotes: CFSE-low proliferating memory CD4 T cells sorted after in vitro stimulation with a heat-inactivated bacterium or M. tuberculosis lysate. The CDR3 protein is CASSRVPPRTREQYF. In nucleotides, the sequence is TGTGCCAGCAGTAGGGTCCCCCCCCGAACGCGGGAGCAGTACTTC.